The clone carrying this T cell receptor (beta chain) was found a few times. Antigen specificity is unknown. The data were taken from a study of somatic mutations in cytotoxic T cells in rheumatoid arthritis. Points from the study as a whole: Only rheumatoid arthritis patients, not healthy controls, showed CD8+ clonality increasing with age.

Produced via immunoSEQ multiplex PCR; TCRdb's table is partial and in-frame only. The sample holds about 10,000 clones, about 84% seen once. Germline V gives CDR1 GTSNPN, CDR2 SVGIG (reference sequence). The CDR3 consists of 15 residues. The ends were cut back, 2 bases at V and 0 bases at J, with 14 bases in the middle. The chain recombines TRBV30 with TRBJ2-7, with D perhaps given as TRBD1 or TRBD2 (5 bases each). Sequencing used CD8+ T cells sorted from blood. This receptor was identified in an adult with rheumatoid arthritis. The CDR3 is CAWSPGSHLSYEQYF. The CDR3 DNA reads as TGTGCCTGGAGTCCAGGGAGTCACCTCTCCTACGAGCAGTACTTC. Complete variable domain (other parts from reference TRBV30 and TRBJ2-7): SQTIHQWPATLVQPVGSPLSLECTVEGTSNPNLYWYRQAAGRGLQLLFYSVGIGQISSEVPQNLSASRPQDRQFILSSKKLLLSDSGFYLCAWSPGSHLSYEQYFGPGTRLTVT.